Shown below are 17 T cell receptor beta chains from a single sample sequenced in a study of OX40 agonist ivuxolimab in advanced cancers. The assay was immunoSEQ multiplex PCR, and TCRdb's table has in-frame clones only and misses some. The sample holds nearly 20,000 clones; 83% are singletons and the top ten take about 20%. The sample here was CD4+ or CD8+ T cells sorted from blood, taken in a trial of the OX40 agonist ivuxolimab. These receptors were collected from an adult with an advanced solid tumor such as melanoma, head and neck, liver or kidney cancer.

The chain combines TRBV27 with TRBJ2-1; D is unclear. CDR3 length: 12 amino acids. The V end was cut by 2 bases, the J end by 5 bases, with 4 bases between. Germline CDR1 and CDR2: MNHEY and SMNVEV (reference sequence). The CDR3 coding sequence is TGTGCCAGCAGTTTAAGGGACAATGAGCAGTTCTTC. Its protein product is CASSLRDNEQFF.

A few counts support this clone. The chain is built from TRBV7-2 and TRBJ2-7; 10 positions match TRBD2. The CDR3 loop spans 14 amino acids. The J segment lost 3 bases and the V segment lost 4 bases, leaving 3 bases of the junction unmatched. Germline CDR1 and CDR2: SGHTA and FQGNSA. Here the CDR3 reads CASSSTSGNYEQYF. For the CDR3, the DNA is TGTGCCAGCAGCTCAACTAGCGGGAACTACGAGCAGTACTTC.

J is TRBJ2-3 and V is TRBV13, with 10 positions matching TRBD2. J lost 1 base, V lost 1 base, and 5 bases had no gene match. Germline-derived CDR1 and CDR2 are PRHDT and FYEKMQ (reference sequence). This CDR3 is built from 17 residues. CDR3 DNA: TGTGCCAGCAGCTTAGACTCTAGCGGGGGAGGCACAGATACGCAGTATTTT. This translates into CASSLDSSGGGTDTQYF.

In the case of this clone: Other DNA sequences in this sample translate to the same CDR3. The V call is TRBV27, the J call TRBJ2-7; TRBD2 matches at 7 bases. This CDR3 region has 12 residues. The V segment lost 5 bases and the J segment 5 bases; nucleotides outside the gene matches: 3. Germline V CDR1 and CDR2: MNHEY, SMNVEV (reference sequence). The CDR3 is CASSPGTNEQYF. Here the CDR3 DNA reads TGTGCCAGCAGTCCAGGGACTAACGAGCAGTACTTC.

The V gene is TRBV29-1, the J gene TRBJ1-4; D gene unclear. The CDR3 is 13 residues long. V lost 3 bases to trimming and J lost 4 bases, with 9 bases between them. Per the germline V gene, CDR1 is SQVTM and CDR2 is ANQGSEA. This CDR3 reads CSVERGSNEKLFF. The CDR3 DNA reads as TGCAGCGTTGAGAGAGGGAGTAATGAAAAACTGTTTTTT.

V is TRBV6-4 and J is TRBJ2-5, with TRBD1 identical over 11 bases. The CDR3 runs 16 residues. After removal of 2 bases from V and 5 bases from J, the junction contained 7 bases not matched to a gene. CDR1 is MRHNA and CDR2 is SNTAGT in the germline V gene. CDR3 loop: CASSDPPDRGRETQYF. DNA of the CDR3: TGTGCCAGCAGTGACCCCCCGGACAGGGGGCGCGAGACCCAGTACTTC.

The chain uses TRBV6-1 and TRBJ1-2; 11 nucleotides align to TRBD1. The CDR3 has 14 residues. The germline V gene has CDR1 MNHNS and CDR2 SASEGT. With V trimmed by 2 bases and J by 5 bases, 1 base remained unmatched. This CDR3 is CASSEWDRGYGYTF. DNA for the CDR3: TGTGCCAGCAGTGAATGGGACAGGGGGTATGGCTACACCTTC.

This clone was recorded only once. The chain carries TRBV11-1 and TRBJ1-2, with 8 bases identical to TRBD1. Looked up from germline, CDR1 is SGHAT and CDR2 is FQDESV (reference sequence). Trimming at V came to 5 bases and at J to 9 bases, leaving 17 bases not matched to a gene. The CDR3 has 16 residues. CDR3 protein: CASSAAGTGPFLRYTF. In DNA, the CDR3 is TGTGCCAGCAGCGCGGCCGGGACAGGCCCCTTTCTACGCTACACCTTC.

CDR3 coding DNA: TGTGCCAGCAGTATCGGACAGTACAATGAGCAGTTCTTC. Protein sequence: CASSIGQYNEQFF. The chain has TRBV27 and TRBJ2-1; tentative D call: TRBD1 (6 bases). Germline V gene data show CDR1 as MNHEY and CDR2 as SMNVEV (reference sequence). Trimming removed 5 bases from V and 4 bases from J, with 9 bases in between. CDR3 size: 13 residues.

J is TRBJ1-4 and V is TRBV27; weak D call: TRBD1 (5 bases). CDR1 and CDR2 (germline): MNHEY, SMNVEV (reference sequence). The V gene lost 6 bases and the J gene lost 3 bases, with 20 bases spanning the gap. This CDR3 contains 17 residues. The CDR3 nucleotides are TGTGCCAGCAGGATGACCCCCCGCAGGACACCTAATGAAAAACTGTTTTTT. It is translated as CASRMTPRRTPNEKLFF.

The chain recombines TRBV29-1 with TRBJ2-1; 8 bases align to TRBD2. V lost 3 bases and J lost 0; bases outside the gene matches: 7. This CDR3 has 16 amino acids. The germline CDR1 and CDR2 sequences are SQVTM and ANQGSEA. This CDR3 is CSVEGTSGSSYNEQFF. The DNA for the CDR3 is TGCAGCGTTGAGGGAACTAGCGGCAGCTCCTACAATGAGCAGTTCTTC.

In its sample, this clone was seen a few times. The genes are TRBV5-1 and TRBJ1-2; the D is unclear. V gave up 2 bases and J gave up 3 bases, with 11 bases separating them. CDR3 length: 14 residues. Germline CDR1 is SGHRS and CDR2 is YFSETQ. CDR3 protein: CASSLEGPDYGYTF. The CDR3 DNA reads TGCGCCAGCAGCTTAGAAGGGCCGGACTATGGCTACACCTTC.

This chain connects TRBV15 to TRBJ1-6, with D uncertain. The CDR3 sequence is 16 residues long. Between the trimmed V and J ends, which lost 5 bases and 0 bases, there was a span of 11 bases. Per germline, CDR1 LNHNV and CDR2 YYDKDF (reference sequence). DNA of the CDR3: TGTGCCACCAGCGACCTTGGCTACTCCTATAATTCACCCCTCCACTTT. This codes for CATSDLGYSYNSPLHF. Looking up the rest from reference TRBV15 and TRBJ1-6 gives the full variable domain: DAMVIQNPRYQVTQFGKPVTLSCSQTLNHNVMYWYQQKSSQAPKLLFHYYDKDFNNEADTPDNFQSRRPNTSFCFLDIRSPGLGDTAMYLCATSDLGYSYNSPLHFGNGTRLTVT.

The V call is TRBV6-4, the J call TRBJ2-3, with 11 bases aligning to TRBD2. The CDR3 runs 16 residues. Germline CDR1 MRHNA, CDR2 SNTAGT. The V and J ends lost 5 bases and 7 bases, in that order; junction bases with no gene match: 11. CDR3 loop: CASSLTLAGGVYTQYF. Written as DNA, the CDR3 is TGTGCCAGCAGTTTAACTCTAGCGGGGGGTGTCTATACGCAGTATTTT.

This chain links TRBV25-1 with TRBJ2-3; a possible D gene is TRBD2 (6 bases). The V gene's germline CDR1 is MGHDK and CDR2 SYGVNS. This CDR3 is 15 amino acids long. V lost 8 bases, J lost 3 bases, and 18 bases lay in between. CDR3 region: CASAREASATDTQYF. For the CDR3, the DNA is TGTGCCAGCGCAAGGGAGGCTAGCGCTACAGATACGCAGTATTTT.

The gene calls are TRBV7-8 and TRBJ1-1; D unclear. CDR1 is SGHVS and CDR2 is FQNEAQ in the germline V gene. V gave up 1 base and J gave up 6 bases, with 18 bases separating them. The CDR3 covers 16 residues. The CDR3 here is CASSLVGVEAIPEAFF. As DNA, the CDR3 is TGTGCCAGCAGCTTAGTTGGCGTGGAGGCGATACCTGAAGCTTTCTTT.

A single count supports this clone. This sequence joins TRBV10-3 and TRBJ1-1, with D maybe TRBD1 (6 bases). The germline gives CDR1 ENHRY, CDR2 SYGVKD. This CDR3 comprises 14 residues. V was cut by 2 bases and J by 8 bases, with 15 bases left in between. The CDR3 is CAISEPWTAVEAFF. The CDR3 DNA sequence: TGTGCCATCAGTGAGCCTTGGACAGCGGTCGAAGCTTTCTTT.